These T cell receptor beta chains were read from a single sample in a study of blood T cells in healthy people across ages. Using its own MiXCR run on the 5' RACE reads, TCRdb lists one record per CDR3 protein. The sample yields roughly 2 million distinct CDR3 sequences, 40% to 55% seen once. Sequencing input: blood. These receptors were obtained from a woman in her 40s in good health. Both conserved end residues are part of each CDR3. D genes are given only for firm matches. Clone sizes are given selectively: once, few, many, or a class where the clone is expanded.

d_gene: TRBD1; j_gene: TRBJ1-3; v_gene: TRBV7-9; abundance: once; CDR3aa: CASRWTGALAGNTIYF; CDR3nt: TGTGCCAGCAGGTGGACAGGGGCTCTTGCTGGAAACACCATATATTTT
d_gene: TRBD2; j_gene: TRBJ2-1; v_gene: TRBV6-2/TRBV6-3; abundance: .; CDR3aa: CASSYGGDKHYNEQFF; CDR3nt: TGTGCCAGCAGTTACGGGGGGGATAAGCACTACAATGAGCAGTTCTTC
d_gene: .; j_gene: TRBJ1-2; v_gene: TRBV6-2/TRBV6-3; abundance: .; CDR3aa: CASSYVGSPNFYGYTF; CDR3nt: TGTGCCAGCAGTTACGTCGGCTCCCCTAATTTTTATGGCTACACCTTC
d_gene: TRBD2; j_gene: TRBJ2-3; v_gene: TRBV4-2; abundance: few; CDR3aa: CASSQGGLSGGADDTQYF; CDR3nt: TGTGCCAGCAGCCAAGGTGGACTGAGCGGGGGGGCCGACGATACGCAGTATTTT
d_gene: .; j_gene: TRBJ2-1; v_gene: TRBV20-1; abundance: .; CDR3aa: CSARDRQEGSDNEQFF; CDR3nt: TGCAGTGCTAGAGATCGACAGGAAGGATCCGACAATGAGCAGTTCTTC
d_gene: TRBD1; j_gene: TRBJ2-4; v_gene: TRBV5-1; abundance: few; CDR3aa: CASSSPPGQGANLAKNIQYF; CDR3nt: TGCGCCAGCAGCTCACCGCCGGGACAGGGGGCGAATCTAGCCAAAAACATTCAGTACTTC
d_gene: .; j_gene: TRBJ2-5; v_gene: TRBV3-1; abundance: once; CDR3aa: CASSQEASSGTQYF; CDR3nt: TGTGCCAGCAGCCAAGAGGCTAGCTCGGGGACCCAGTACTTC
d_gene: .; j_gene: TRBJ2-1; v_gene: TRBV12-3/TRBV12-4; abundance: .; CDR3aa: CASSSTWDEQFF; CDR3nt: TGTGCCAGCAGTTCCACATGGGATGAGCAGTTCTTC
d_gene: .; j_gene: TRBJ1-1; v_gene: TRBV4-3; abundance: .; CDR3aa: CASSQDLGPTEAFF; CDR3nt: TGCGCCAGCAGCCAAGATTTGGGGCCCACTGAAGCTTTCTTT
d_gene: TRBD1; j_gene: TRBJ2-5; v_gene: TRBV6-2/TRBV6-3; abundance: .; CDR3aa: CASSGTAELQYF; CDR3nt: TGTGCCAGCAGCGGGACAGCCGAACTGCAGTACTTC
d_gene: TRBD1; j_gene: TRBJ2-5; v_gene: TRBV6-5; abundance: .; CDR3aa: CASSNSGTGKETQYF; CDR3nt: TGTGCCAGCAGCAACTCCGGGACAGGAAAAGAGACCCAGTACTTC
d_gene: .; j_gene: TRBJ2-7; v_gene: TRBV29-1; abundance: .; CDR3aa: CSVYEGGEQYF; CDR3nt: TGCAGCGTTTACGAAGGGGGCGAGCAGTACTTC
d_gene: TRBD1; j_gene: TRBJ2-4; v_gene: TRBV9; abundance: once; CDR3aa: CASSVGQGRPTIQYF; CDR3nt: TGTGCCAGCAGTGTCGGACAGGGGCGACCCACCATTCAGTACTTC
d_gene: TRBD1; j_gene: TRBJ2-4; v_gene: TRBV3-1; abundance: .; CDR3aa: CASSQEGRDRASGQYF; CDR3nt: TGTGCCAGCAGCCAAGAGGGTCGTGACAGGGCCTCAGGGCAGTACTTC
d_gene: TRBD2; j_gene: TRBJ2-7; v_gene: TRBV29-1; abundance: .; CDR3aa: CSVESGGQDGYEQYF; CDR3nt: TGCAGCGTTGAATCGGGGGGGCAGGATGGATACGAGCAGTACTTC
d_gene: .; j_gene: TRBJ2-1; v_gene: TRBV20-1; abundance: .; CDR3aa: CSASPSSYNEQFF; CDR3nt: TGCAGTGCTAGTCCGAGCTCCTACAATGAGCAGTTCTTC
d_gene: .; j_gene: TRBJ2-1; v_gene: TRBV12-5; abundance: few; CDR3aa: CASGFGAEQFF; CDR3nt: TGTGCTAGTGGTTTCGGGGCGGAGCAGTTCTTC
d_gene: .; j_gene: TRBJ1-5; v_gene: TRBV11-2; abundance: .; CDR3aa: CASSLMGGPFQPQHF; CDR3nt: TGTGCCAGCAGCTTAATGGGGGGACCCTTCCAGCCTCAGCATTTT
d_gene: .; j_gene: TRBJ2-7; v_gene: TRBV10-3; abundance: .; CDR3aa: CASQGGKTGEYEQYF; CDR3nt: TGTGCCTCCCAAGGGGGAAAGACAGGTGAATACGAGCAGTACTTC
d_gene: TRBD1; j_gene: TRBJ2-3; v_gene: TRBV28; abundance: .; CDR3aa: CASSLPGQGSDTQYF; CDR3nt: TGTGCCAGCAGTTTGCCGGGACAGGGTTCAGATACGCAGTATTTT
d_gene: TRBD1; j_gene: TRBJ2-5; v_gene: TRBV5-6; abundance: .; CDR3aa: CASSLSTGGGTQYF; CDR3nt: TGTGCCAGCAGCTTGTCTACAGGGGGAGGGACCCAGTACTTC
d_gene: .; j_gene: TRBJ1-2; v_gene: TRBV2; abundance: .; CDR3aa: CASSEGRDGYTF; CDR3nt: TGTGCCAGCAGTGAAGGGCGGGATGGCTACACCTTC
d_gene: .; j_gene: TRBJ2-1; v_gene: TRBV20-1; abundance: .; CDR3aa: CSALLTYNEQFF; CDR3nt: TGCAGTGCGCTACTGACTTACAATGAGCAGTTCTTC
d_gene: .; j_gene: TRBJ2-4; v_gene: TRBV7-2; abundance: .; CDR3aa: CARSLRTIAKNIQYF; CDR3nt: TGTGCCCGCAGCTTGCGGACAATAGCCAAAAACATTCAGTACTTC
d_gene: .; j_gene: TRBJ1-4; v_gene: TRBV4-3; abundance: once; CDR3aa: CASSPRGGATNEKLFF; CDR3nt: TGCGCCAGCAGCCCGCGGGGGGGTGCAACTAATGAAAAACTGTTTTTT
d_gene: TRBD2; j_gene: TRBJ2-3; v_gene: TRBV7-2; abundance: .; CDR3aa: CASSLSRLAGRKDTQYF; CDR3nt: TGTGCCAGCAGCTTATCCCGACTAGCGGGACGAAAGGATACGCAGTATTTT
d_gene: .; j_gene: TRBJ1-5; v_gene: TRBV28; abundance: once; CDR3aa: CASIRVVGQPQHF; CDR3nt: TGTGCCAGCATCAGGGTGGTAGGGCAGCCCCAGCATTTT
d_gene: .; j_gene: TRBJ2-1; v_gene: TRBV11-3; abundance: .; CDR3aa: CASSSVGGNEQFF; CDR3nt: TGTGCCAGCAGCTCCGTGGGGGGAAATGAGCAGTTCTTC
d_gene: .; j_gene: TRBJ2-5; v_gene: TRBV7-2; abundance: .; CDR3aa: CASSWKGAQYF; CDR3nt: TGTGCCAGCAGCTGGAAAGGGGCCCAGTACTTC
d_gene: TRBD2; j_gene: TRBJ2-1; v_gene: TRBV5-5; abundance: .; CDR3aa: CASSLRGLAIDEQFF; CDR3nt: TGTGCCAGCAGCTTGAGGGGACTAGCTATCGATGAGCAGTTCTTC
d_gene: .; j_gene: TRBJ2-3; v_gene: TRBV4-2; abundance: once; CDR3aa: CASSQALGADTQYF; CDR3nt: TGTGCCAGCAGCCAAGCCCTAGGCGCAGATACGCAGTATTTT
d_gene: .; j_gene: TRBJ2-7; v_gene: TRBV6-5; abundance: .; CDR3aa: CASSSPFAEQYF; CDR3nt: TGTGCCAGCAGTTCCCCCTTCGCCGAGCAGTACTTC
d_gene: .; j_gene: TRBJ2-5; v_gene: TRBV7-2; abundance: .; CDR3aa: CASSFTSRREETQYF; CDR3nt: TGTGCCAGCAGCTTTACTAGCCGGAGAGAAGAGACCCAGTACTTC
d_gene: TRBD2; j_gene: TRBJ2-2; v_gene: TRBV9; abundance: few; CDR3aa: CASSVGGYTGELFF; CDR3nt: TGTGCCAGCAGCGTGGGGGGGTATACCGGGGAGCTGTTTTTT
d_gene: TRBD1; j_gene: TRBJ1-1; v_gene: TRBV4-2; abundance: .; CDR3aa: CASSQDQGTGGGTEAFF; CDR3nt: TGTGCCAGCAGCCAAGATCAGGGGACAGGGGGAGGGACTGAAGCTTTCTTT
d_gene: .; j_gene: TRBJ2-3; v_gene: TRBV29-1; abundance: .; CDR3aa: CRRPRMAGSRTDTQYF; CDR3nt: TGCAGACGGCCTCGGATGGCGGGGAGCCGCACAGATACGCAGTATTTT
d_gene: TRBD1; j_gene: TRBJ2-5; v_gene: TRBV5-1; abundance: .; CDR3aa: CASNSGQEVGETQYF; CDR3nt: TGCGCCAGCAACTCGGGACAGGAGGTCGGGGAGACCCAGTACTTC
d_gene: .; j_gene: TRBJ2-5; v_gene: TRBV5-5; abundance: .; CDR3aa: CASSGGQYF; CDR3nt: TGTGCCAGCAGCGGGGGGCAGTACTTC
d_gene: TRBD2; j_gene: TRBJ2-3; v_gene: TRBV29-1; abundance: .; CDR3aa: CSVEGSRQRGATDTQYF; CDR3nt: TGCAGCGTTGAAGGATCCAGGCAGCGGGGGGCCACAGATACGCAGTATTTT
d_gene: .; j_gene: TRBJ1-1; v_gene: TRBV18; abundance: .; CDR3aa: CASSPGTANGAFF; CDR3nt: TGTGCCAGCTCACCCGGTACGGCGAATGGGGCTTTCTTT
d_gene: TRBD1; j_gene: TRBJ2-6; v_gene: TRBV7-8; abundance: .; CDR3aa: CASSLAGTAGANVLTF; CDR3nt: TGTGCCAGCAGCTTAGCTGGGACAGCTGGGGCCAACGTCCTGACTTTC
d_gene: TRBD1; j_gene: TRBJ2-7; v_gene: TRBV3-1; abundance: .; CDR3aa: CASTRTRDSPPREQYF; CDR3nt: TGTGCCAGCACACGTACAAGGGACAGCCCTCCGAGGGAGCAGTACTTC
d_gene: TRBD1; j_gene: TRBJ2-5; v_gene: TRBV29-1; abundance: few; CDR3aa: CSVQGDRETQYF; CDR3nt: TGCAGCGTTCAGGGGGACAGGGAGACCCAGTACTTC
d_gene: .; j_gene: TRBJ2-7; v_gene: TRBV7-9; abundance: few; CDR3aa: CASSGGTDAYEQYF; CDR3nt: TGTGCCAGCAGCGGCGGGACCGACGCCTACGAGCAGTACTTC
d_gene: TRBD2; j_gene: TRBJ2-5; v_gene: TRBV7-2; abundance: .; CDR3aa: CASSLELAGGGETQYF; CDR3nt: TGTGCCAGCAGCTTAGAACTAGCGGGGGGAGGAGAGACCCAGTACTTC
d_gene: .; j_gene: TRBJ2-1; v_gene: TRBV10-3; abundance: few; CDR3aa: CAISAGAGNNEQFF; CDR3nt: TGTGCCATCAGTGCTGGGGCAGGGAATAATGAGCAGTTCTTC